This T cell receptor (beta chain) was found in a study of cytotoxic CD8 clonotypes in ibrutinib-treated CLL. A remark on this clone: What it recognizes is unknown.

Only in-frame clones appear in the TCRdb table, and some are missing; sequencing was by immunoSEQ multiplex PCR. The sample has 150,000 or so clones, 60% to 85% seen once. Germline-derived CDR1 and CDR2 are LNHDA and SQIVND (reference sequence). This CDR3 region has 16 residues. After removal of 1 base from V and 1 base from J, the junction contained 2 bases not matched to a gene. Whole-study results and caveats: A rise in clonality was seen at ibrutinib response, and a fall back toward baseline was seen at progression.

This receptor was identified in a human donor with chronic lymphocytic leukemia. Sample: PBMCs, taken after 24 months of ibrutinib treatment. The J gene is TRBJ2-3, the V gene TRBV19, with 10 bases lining up with TRBD1. The CDR3 DNA is TGTGCCAGTAGTATAGCCGGACAGGGGGGCACAGATACGCAGTATTTT. Translated: CASSIAGQGGTDTQYF.